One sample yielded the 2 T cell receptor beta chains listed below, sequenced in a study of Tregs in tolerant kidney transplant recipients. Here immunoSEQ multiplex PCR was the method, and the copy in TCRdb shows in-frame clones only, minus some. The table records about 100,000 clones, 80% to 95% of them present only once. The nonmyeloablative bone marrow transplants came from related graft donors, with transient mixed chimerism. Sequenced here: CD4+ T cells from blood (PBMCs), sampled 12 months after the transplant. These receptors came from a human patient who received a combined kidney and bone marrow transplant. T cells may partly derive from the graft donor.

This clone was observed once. The CDR3: CASTRGTDTQYF. The DNA for the CDR3 is TGTGCCAGCACCCGGGGGACAGATACGCAGTATTTT. This chain links TRBV25-1 with TRBJ2-3, with D perhaps matching TRBD2 (6 bases). In germline, CDR1 is MGHDK, CDR2 SYGVNS. Trimming took off 7 bases at V and 3 bases at J, with 8 bases between the two ends. The CDR3 runs to 12 residues.

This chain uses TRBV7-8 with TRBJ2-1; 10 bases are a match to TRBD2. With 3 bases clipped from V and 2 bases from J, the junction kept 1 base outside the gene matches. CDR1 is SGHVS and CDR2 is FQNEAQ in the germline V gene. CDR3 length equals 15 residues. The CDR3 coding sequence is TGTGCCAGCAGCTTCGGACTAGCGGCCTACAATGAGCAGTTCTTC. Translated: CASSFGLAAYNEQFF.